Listed below are T cell receptor beta chains from one sample, sequenced in a study of blood T cell repertoires in COVID-19. Sequenced by immunoSEQ multiplex PCR; TCRdb stores in-frame clones only, minus some. This sample has 300,000 to 400,000 clones, with approximately 88% found just once. Sequences were obtained from peripheral blood. The source of these receptors is a man aged 25 to 40 with COVID-19, enrolled during active disease. The CDR3 runs from the conserved cysteine through the conserved F or W.

v_call cdr3_aa
TRBV28 CASSPRAPGGYEQYF
TRBV4-1 CASSQDWDRAYEQYF
TRBV18 CASSPGAGGTEQYF
TRBV15 CATSLDALTDKYF
TRBV7-3 CASSSLQPGVEGNTIYF
TRBV7-2 CASSLGGGGGETQYF
TRBV3-1/TRBV3-2 CASSQGEYNEQFF
TRBV2 CASPGLANYGYTF
TRBV3-1/TRBV3-2 CASSPLYEQYF
TRBV10-3 CAISESESGLYGYTF
TRBV5-1 CASSVTGVGSGNTIYF
TRBV18 CASSTGQGAYEQYF
TRBV28 CASSVQGASNQPQHF
TRBV5-6 CASSTNPGGNTGELFF
TRBV29-1 CSVVYESRLAGRYEQFF
TRBV18 CASSLDSQPQHF
TRBV11-2 CASSLDGNTEAFF
TRBV19 CASSRETGRSFF
TRBV9 CASSVGGGWRNNEQFF
TRBV19 CASSSQGVTYNEQFF
TRBV6-5 CASTNSYEQYF
TRBV7-3 CASSLEGGRGETQYF
TRBV2 CASSATGGRAGELFF
TRBV5-1 CASSLGAGLNTIYF
TRBV15 CATSRDQGGRKVGELFF
TRBV5-8 CASSFDRAGANVLTF
TRBV3-1/TRBV3-2 CASSQLAWGGNTDTQYF
TRBV5-1 CASTPTSGTYEQYF
TRBV28 CASSPMGGQGVYEQYF
TRBV5-4 CASSLGLAHSYNEQFF
TRBV7-2 CASSLARTGAGEQYF
TRBV4-1 CASSLNGGEGSNEQFF
TRBV4-2 CASSQDRSGELFF
TRBV5-1 CASSSDRGRNTGELFF
TRBV5-1 CASSTRTGGDTEAFF
TRBV27 CASTPRQGVDYGYTF
TRBV15 CATSRDRGGLSKYNEQFF
TRBV4-1 CASSQEVDRVDYGYTF
TRBV4-3 CASSQASGSNQPQHF
TRBV5-6 CASSLRLAGGQETQYF
TRBV7-8 CASSLPGGDRDYNEQFF
TRBV5-4 CASSLAPGLASYEQYF
TRBV4-2 CASSPHRTSGGVGSYNEQFF
TRBV6-2/TRBV6-3 CASSYSRLYGYTF
TRBV28 CASSLMTGVLGNSPLHF
TRBV9 CASSVDAQGKNTEAFF
TRBV5-1 CASSLSGLAGSEQYF
TRBV2 CASTSVNRGVDTEAFF